This T cell receptor (beta chain) was observed in a study of T cell repertoires in cytomegalovirus infection. Study context: CMV infection and matching HLA type were both indicated by public TCR beta signatures.

MiXCR, applied by TCRdb to the reads, yields one record per CDR3 protein. Of 150,000 to 200,000 distinct CDR3 sequences in the sample, approximately 18% are singletons; the top ten hold under 30%. Points from the study as a whole: Dominating the ex vivo response were HLA-C-restricted CMV-specific TCR beta clonotypes.

On this clonotype: Its matching antigen is unknown.

Sequences were obtained from CD8+ T cells from PBMCs. The TCR comes from a human donor in good health (CMV status not recorded). Some clones in this sample may be carry-over from other donors' samples.

The CDR3 loop is CASSGDRRFDEQYF. Written as DNA, the CDR3 is TGTGCCAGCAGCGGGGACAGGCGATTTGACGAGCAGTACTTC. V gene TRBV7-8 combines with J gene TRBJ2-7; 8 nucleotides match TRBD1. With V trimmed by 5 bases and J by 5 bases, 8 bases remained unmatched. CDR3 length: 14 residues. Germline V gene data show CDR1 as SGHVS and CDR2 as FQNEAQ.